These 18 T cell receptor beta chains were sequenced from one sample in a study of PD-L1 blockade in urothelial cancer. The sample's time point: pretreatment peripheral blood. Libraries were prepared by immunoSEQ multiplex PCR; TCRdb keeps only in-frame clonotypes and omits some of them. This table holds fewer than 65,000 clones, around 90% found once. Here the sequenced sample was PBMCs, taken around atezolizumab (anti-PD-L1) treatment. The receptors derive from a woman aged 55 to 70 with urothelial cancer.

The DNA of the CDR3 is TGCAGCGTACAACGGACTAGCGAGAATGAGCAGTTCTTC. Translation gives CSVQRTSENEQFF. The chain carries TRBV29-1 and TRBJ2-1, with 9 nucleotides matching TRBD2. V lost 6 bases, J lost 7 bases, and 7 bases stayed unmatched. The V gene's germline CDR1 is SQVTM and CDR2 ANQGSEA. The CDR3 has 13 residues.

This clone has a single count. The chain joins TRBV7-2 to TRBJ1-1; TRBD1 agrees at 7 bases. CDR3 length equals 13 residues. In germline, CDR1 is SGHTA, CDR2 FQGNSA. Trimming removed 2 bases from V and 7 bases from J; junction bases left unmatched: 4. CDR3 protein: CASSLRRDSEAFF. The DNA for the CDR3 is TGTGCCAGCAGCTTACGGCGGGACAGTGAAGCTTTCTTT.

The chain is built from TRBV4-3 and TRBJ1-4, with a tentative D call TRBD1 (6 bases). The germline V and J ends were trimmed by 1 base and 6 bases, with 12 bases remaining between them. The CDR3 sequence is 15 residues long. Germline loops: CDR1 LGHNA, CDR2 YSLEER. CDR3 residues: CASSQGGRGDEKLFF. CDR3 coding DNA: TGCGCCAGCAGCCAAGGAGGCAGGGGAGATGAAAAACTGTTTTTT.

In nucleotides, the CDR3 is TGTGCCAGCAGCTTCGGGACCGGGGGAGTCAAAAACATTCAGTACTTC. This sequence encodes CASSFGTGGVKNIQYF. This chain links TRBV7-9 with TRBJ2-4; D is perhaps TRBD2 (6 bases). The CDR3 consists of 16 residues. The V gene lost 3 bases and the J gene lost 3 bases, with 15 bases spanning the gap. Per germline, CDR1 SEHNR and CDR2 FQNEAQ (reference sequence). The complete variable domain, with remaining parts taken from reference TRBV7-9 and TRBJ2-4, reads DTGVSQNPRHKITKRGQNVTFRCDPISEHNRLYWYRQTLGQGPEFLTYFQNEAQLEKSRLLSDRFSAERPKGSFSTLEIQRTEQGDSAMYLCASSFGTGGVKNIQYFGAGTRLSVL.

The chain uses TRBV10-2 and TRBJ2-2; weak D call: TRBD2 (5 bases). V lost 5 bases and J 8 bases, leaving 15 bases between the germline ends. The CDR3 totals 14 residues. Germline V gene lookup returns CDR1 WSHSY and CDR2 SAAADI. The CDR3 sequence is CASSITEGWGELFF. The CDR3 bases are TGCGCCAGCAGTATCACCGAGGGATGGGGGGAGCTGTTTTTT.

The V gene is TRBV18, the J gene TRBJ2-3; TRBD2 agrees at 8 bases. CDR1 and CDR2 (germline): KGHSH, LQKENI. The trim removed 4 bases at V and 6 bases at J, leaving 3 bases unmatched. This CDR3 has 13 residues. DNA of the CDR3: TGTGCCAGCTCACGAGCGGGAGTTGATACGCAGTATTTT. Translating it yields CASSRAGVDTQYF.

The chain employs TRBV11-2 and TRBJ2-7; tentative D call: TRBD1 (5 bases). Per the germline V gene, CDR1 is SGHAT and CDR2 is FQNNGV. The length of the CDR3 is 16 residues. The V gene lost 5 bases and the J gene lost 2 bases, with 19 bases spanning the gap. The CDR3 sequence is CASSAGKQVLAYEQYF. The CDR3, as DNA: TGTGCCAGCAGCGCAGGGAAACAAGTCCTGGCCTACGAGCAGTACTTC. Filled out from reference TRBV11-2 and TRBJ2-7, the complete variable domain reads EAGVAQSPRYKIIEKRQSVAFWCNPISGHATLYWYQQILGQGPKLLIQFQNNGVVDDSQLPKDRFSAERLKGVDSTLKIQPAKLEDSAVYLCASSAGKQVLAYEQYFGPGTRLTVT.

This sequence joins TRBV9 and TRBJ2-7; 7 bases are a match to TRBD2. Germline CDR1 reads SGDLS; CDR2 reads YYNGEE. The CDR3 extends over 14 amino acids. The trim removed 3 bases at V and 2 bases at J, leaving 5 bases unmatched. The CDR3 region has the DNA TGTGCCAGCAGCGCCGGGACTACTCCCTACGAGCAGTACTTC. Translated: CASSAGTTPYEQYF.

The genes are TRBV4-3 and TRBJ2-4; D is unclear. The CDR3 runs to 13 residues. CDR1 is LGHNA, CDR2 YSLEER, per germline. Trimming removed 3 bases at V and 8 bases at J, with 11 bases between. The CDR3 nucleotides are TGCGCCAGCAGCCAGTCGATCGGGTACATTCAGTACTTC. Its translation: CASSQSIGYIQYF.

V is TRBV7-9 and J is TRBJ1-1; D gene ambiguous. Germline CDR1 reads SEHNR; CDR2 reads FQNEAQ (reference sequence). Trimming stripped 2 bases from V and 8 bases from J, with 9 bases between. The CDR3 sequence is 12 residues long. This CDR3 is CASSLMQFEAFF. In DNA form, the CDR3 reads TGTGCCAGCAGCTTAATGCAGTTCGAAGCTTTCTTT. Supplemented by reference TRBV7-9 and TRBJ1-1, the full variable domain reads DTGVSQNPRHKITKRGQNVTFRCDPISEHNRLYWYRQTLGQGPEFLTYFQNEAQLEKSRLLSDRFSAERPKGSFSTLEIQRTEQGDSAMYLCASSLMQFEAFFGQGTRLTVV.

This clone was seen only a few times. The chain employs TRBV25-1 and TRBJ1-1; D unresolved. Germline lookup yields CDR1 MGHDK and CDR2 SYGVNS. The CDR3 has 13 residues. Trimming stripped 1 base from V and 11 bases from J, with 14 bases between. CDR3 sequence reads: CASSESSSATAFF. The CDR3 region has the DNA TGTGCCAGCAGTGAATCTAGTAGTGCGACGGCTTTCTTT.

V and J are TRBV5-1 and TRBJ1-2; D is uncertain. This CDR3 region has 13 residues. CDR1 is SGHRS, CDR2 YFSETQ, per germline. The V end lost 5 bases, the J end lost 3 bases, and 11 bases lay between the germline ends. CDR3 nucleotide sequence: TGCGCCAGCAGTATGTCAGGTGACTATGGCTACACCTTC. Protein: CASSMSGDYGYTF.

This clone was observed a single time. This rearrangement joins TRBV28 to TRBJ2-7, with 10 bases lining up with TRBD1. The V gene's germline CDR1 is MDHEN and CDR2 SYDVKM. Trimming cost V 6 bases and J 1 base; bases outside gene matches: 6. The CDR3 is 15 residues long. The CDR3 nucleotides are TGTGCCAGCAGGTTGACAGGGGGCATTTCCTACGAGCAGTACTTC. This sequence encodes CASRLTGGISYEQYF. The entire variable domain, with the rest obtained from reference TRBV28 and TRBJ2-7, is as follows: DVKVTQSSRYLVKRTGEKVFLECVQDMDHENMFWYRQDPGLGLRLIYFSYDVKMKEKGDIPEGYSVSREKKERFSLILESASTNQTSMYLCASRLTGGISYEQYFGPGTRLTVT.

V usage is TRBV7-2 and J usage is TRBJ1-4; 7 bases are shared with TRBD1. The CDR3 totals 14 residues. J was trimmed by 4 bases and V by 8 bases; bases with no gene match: 7. The germline CDR1 and CDR2 sequences are SGHTA and FQGNSA. This CDR3 reads CASGRQGFNEKLFF. The CDR3 DNA follows: TGTGCCAGCGGTAGACAGGGATTTAATGAAAAACTGTTTTTT.

The J gene is TRBJ2-4, the V gene TRBV11-2; D unclear. There are 14 residues in the CDR3. CDR1 SGHAT and CDR2 FQNNGV come from the germline V gene. V dropped 0 bases and J dropped 8 bases, with 11 bases sitting between them. The CDR3: CASSLDPRSDIQYF. In nucleotides, the CDR3 is TGTGCCAGCAGCTTAGACCCCAGAAGCGACATTCAGTACTTC.

The chain has TRBV27 and TRBJ2-7, with 11 bases matching TRBD2. The V gene end was trimmed by 3 bases and the J gene end by 2 bases; junction bases not matched to a gene: 3. Germline V gene sequence: CDR1 MNHEY, CDR2 SMNVEV (reference sequence). The CDR3 consists of 15 residues. CDR3 nucleotide sequence: TGTGCCAGCAGTTTGAAACTAGCGGGGGCCTACGAGCAGTACTTC. It specifies CASSLKLAGAYEQYF.

This sequence joins TRBV7-3 and TRBJ2-1; 15 positions agree with TRBD2. The CDR3 runs to 16 residues. CDR1 and CDR2 from the germline V gene are SGHTA and FQGTGA. Trimming at V came to 2 bases and at J to 4 bases, leaving 0 bases not matched to a gene. The CDR3 DNA reads as TGTGCCAGCAGCTTAGGACTAGCGGGGGGGTACAATGAGCAGTTCTTC. The encoded protein is CASSLGLAGGYNEQFF.

The rearrangement uses TRBV5-6 and TRBJ2-1, with D tentatively TRBD2 (6 bases). This CDR3 contains 16 residues. Germline V gene data show CDR1 as SGHDT and CDR2 as YYEEEE. V was pared by 2 bases and J by 7 bases, with 19 bases between. Here the CDR3 reads CASSFPGGPRVNEQFF. In DNA form, the CDR3 reads TGTGCCAGCAGCTTTCCCGGGGGTCCCCGGGTGAATGAGCAGTTCTTC.